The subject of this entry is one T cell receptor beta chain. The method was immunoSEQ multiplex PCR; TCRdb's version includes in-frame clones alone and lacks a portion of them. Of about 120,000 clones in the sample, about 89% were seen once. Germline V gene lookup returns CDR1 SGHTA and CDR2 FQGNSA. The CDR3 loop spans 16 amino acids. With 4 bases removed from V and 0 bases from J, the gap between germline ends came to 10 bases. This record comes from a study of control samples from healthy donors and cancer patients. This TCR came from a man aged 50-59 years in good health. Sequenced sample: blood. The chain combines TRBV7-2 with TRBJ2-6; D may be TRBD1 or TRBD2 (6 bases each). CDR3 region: CASSWGAGSGANVLTF. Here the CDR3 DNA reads TGTGCCAGCAGCTGGGGGGCTGGCTCTGGGGCCAACGTCCTGACTTTC. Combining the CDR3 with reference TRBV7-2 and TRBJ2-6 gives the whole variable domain GAGVSQSPSNKVTEKGKDVELRCDPISGHTALYWYRQSLGQGLEFLIYFQGNSAPDKSGLPSDRFSAERTGGSVSTLTIQRTQQEDSAVYLCASSWGAGSGANVLTFGAGSRLTVL.